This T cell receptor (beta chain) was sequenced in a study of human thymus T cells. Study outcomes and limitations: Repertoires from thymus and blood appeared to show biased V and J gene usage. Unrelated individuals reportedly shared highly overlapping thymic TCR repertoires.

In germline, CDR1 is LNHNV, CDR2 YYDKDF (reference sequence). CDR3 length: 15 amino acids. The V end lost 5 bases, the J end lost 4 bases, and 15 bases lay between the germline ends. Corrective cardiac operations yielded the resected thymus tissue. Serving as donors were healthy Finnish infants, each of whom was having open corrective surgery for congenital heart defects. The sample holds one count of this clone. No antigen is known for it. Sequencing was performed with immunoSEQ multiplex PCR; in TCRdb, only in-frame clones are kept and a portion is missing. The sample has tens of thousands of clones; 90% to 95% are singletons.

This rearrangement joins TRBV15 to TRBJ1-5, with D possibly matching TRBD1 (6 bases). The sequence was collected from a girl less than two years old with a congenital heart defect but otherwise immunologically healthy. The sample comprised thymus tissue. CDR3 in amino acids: CATSQDRQANQPQHF. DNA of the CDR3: TGTGCCACCAGCCAGGACCGACAGGCTAATCAGCCCCAGCATTTT.